Each of the 9 T cell receptor beta chains below was sequenced from the same sample in a study of identifying expanded T cells in peripheral blood. Sequencing used immunoSEQ multiplex PCR; TCRdb keeps in-frame clones, though not all of them. Altogether approximately 75,000 clones are present, about nine tenths being singletons, with the ten largest covering over 2.5%. The sample was blood. These receptors all come from a person aged 18 to 75 in good health.

The chain couples TRBV6-5 to TRBJ2-7; 9 positions agree with TRBD2. CDR1 and CDR2 from the germline V gene are MNHEY and SVGAGI. The V segment lost 6 bases and the J segment 4 bases; nucleotides outside the gene matches: 4. The CDR3 runs to 13 residues. The CDR3 sequence is CASRIAGGYEQYF. As DNA, the CDR3 is TGTGCCAGCAGGATCGCGGGGGGGTACGAGCAGTACTTC.

This clone has only a few counts. This specimen includes other DNA sequences encoding the same CDR3. CDR3 nucleotides: TGTGCCAGCTCACCGGCTGGGGATCAGCCCCAGCATTTT. This encodes CASSPAGDQPQHF. The J gene is TRBJ1-5, the V gene TRBV18, with no clear D. The germline V and J ends were trimmed by 3 bases and 5 bases, with 8 bases remaining between them. CDR3 size: 13 residues. Germline loops: CDR1 KGHSH, CDR2 LQKENI.

The rearrangement links TRBV5-4 to TRBJ2-2; 7 positions agree with TRBD1. After removal of 5 bases from V and 1 base from J, the junction contained 2 bases not matched to a gene. Germline V gene sequence: CDR1 SGHNT, CDR2 YYREEE (reference sequence). This CDR3 has 14 residues. Here the CDR3 reads CASRGQRNTGELFF. DNA of the CDR3: TGTGCCAGCAGGGGACAGAGGAACACCGGGGAGCTGTTTTTT.

In regard to this clone: The same CDR3 also results from other DNA sequences found in this sample. The V gene is TRBV27, the J gene TRBJ2-5; tentative D call: TRBD2 (5 bases). CDR3 length: 11 residues. The V and J ends lost 6 bases and 4 bases respectively, with 6 bases between them. Per germline, CDR1 MNHEY and CDR2 SMNVEV (reference sequence). CDR3 in amino acids: CASSEGETQYF. The CDR3 DNA reads TGTGCCAGCAGCGAGGGAGAGACCCAGTACTTC.

This clone was observed a few times. This chain joins TRBV28 and TRBJ2-1; no clear D gene. Trimming pared 3 bases from V and 8 bases from J, leaving 5 bases between. The CDR3 loop spans 11 amino acids. CDR1 and CDR2 (germline): MDHEN, SYDVKM. The CDR3 sequence is CASSFPDEQFF. In DNA form, the CDR3 reads TGTGCCAGCAGTTTTCCGGATGAGCAGTTCTTC.

This chain links TRBV6-6 with TRBJ2-7; the match to TRBD2 covers 8 bases. Trimming cost V 2 bases and J 2 bases; bases outside gene matches: 8. CDR3 length equals 16 residues. Germline CDR1 reads MNHNY; CDR2 reads SVGAGI (reference sequence). The CDR3 sequence: CASSYHYGGGPYEQYF. As DNA, the CDR3 is TGTGCCAGCAGTTACCACTACGGGGGGGGACCCTACGAGCAGTACTTC.

The count of this clone is one. CDR3 DNA sequence: TGTGCCAGCAGTTACTCACTAGCGGGGGGTGGTACCCAGTACTTC. It is translated as CASSYSLAGGGTQYF. V gene TRBV6-5 combines with J gene TRBJ2-5; TRBD2 matches 12 bases. CDR1 MNHEY and CDR2 SVGAGI come from the germline V gene. The CDR3 runs to 15 residues. After removal of 0 bases from V and 8 bases from J, the junction contained 4 bases not matched to a gene.

The rearrangement joins TRBV11-2 to TRBJ2-5, with D perhaps matching TRBD1 (6 bases). The CDR3 runs 16 residues. V dropped 2 bases and J dropped 0 bases, with 13 bases sitting between them. Germline CDR1 and CDR2: SGHAT and FQNNGV. The chain's CDR3 is CASSLRGRTDQETQYF. In DNA, the CDR3 is TGTGCCAGCAGCTTAAGGGGGAGAACCGACCAAGAGACCCAGTACTTC.

The chain is built from TRBV6-6 and TRBJ1-2; no clear D. The germline V gene encodes CDR1 MNHNY and CDR2 SVGAGI (reference sequence). CDR3 length: 14 residues. Trimming took 0 bases from V and 5 from J, leaving 10 bases between them. CDR3 nucleotide sequence: TGTGCCAGCAGTTACTCCCCTAACAGATATGGCTACACCTTC. As protein: CASSYSPNRYGYTF.